This T cell receptor beta chain was observed in a study of blood T cell repertoires in COVID-19. Study-level information: Specimens from acute and convalescent COVID-19 originated in the United States, Italy and Spain. The cDNA or gDNA used as material had been derived from T cells, B-cell-depleted T cells, or PBMCs.

Methods used by the authors: Cell counts per sample came from amplifying reference gene primers. Sequencing used immunoSEQ multiplex PCR; TCRdb keeps in-frame clones, though not all of them. V, J and clone size were drawn from that table, and D and trimming were deduced from the DNA. There are about 78,000 clones in the sample; around 86% occur only once, and 4.9% lies in the top ten. This CDR3 region has 12 residues. V gave up 3 bases and J gave up 3 bases, with 6 bases separating them. Germline CDR1 and CDR2: SGHRS and YFSETQ. The source of this sequence is a man aged 50-60 years with active or convalescent COVID-19. Input material: peripheral blood. V gene TRBV5-1 combines with J gene TRBJ2-5; tentative D call: TRBD2 (5 bases). The CDR3 loop is CASSWGEETQYF. CDR3 in DNA: TGCGCCAGCAGCTGGGGAGAAGAGACCCAGTACTTC.